This T cell receptor (beta chain) was documented in a study of T cells in Graves' hyperthyroidism and ophthalmopathy. Any symptoms of ophthalmopathy came after the first hyperthyroidism diagnosis, from which the blood sample dates. This clonotype was recorded at least ten times. Amplification yielded TCR beta CDR3 regions, with RNA transcripts as the source. The TCR CDR3 was amplified in a first-round RT-PCR using the HTBI primer set. TCRdb passed the multiplex PCR reads through MiXCR, listing each CDR3 protein once. The table lists approximately 720,000 distinct CDR3 sequences, around 19% of them singletons. This CDR3 contains 16 residues. The junction had 8 bases not matched to a gene; V was cut back by 5 bases and J by 7 bases.

This receptor was obtained from a woman aged 45-60 years with Graves' hyperthyroidism that later progressed to Graves' ophthalmopathy. The chain employs TRBV12-3 or TRBV12-4 and TRBJ1-6, with TRBD1 matching over 10 bases. The specimen was blood. The DNA of the CDR3 is TGTGCCAGCAGTCCTAGCCAGGGACAGGGGAATTCACCCCTCCACTTT. This encodes CASSPSQGQGNSPLHF.